The present T cell receptor (beta chain) was sequenced within a study of cytomegalovirus exposure and HLA in healthy donors. The overall study: Earlier findings included roughly 120 million unique TCR beta sequences obtained from 180 million or so T cells. The early release's HLA-typed donors yielded tens of millions of unique TCRs.

It was with 60 Vbeta and 13 Jbeta primers that the PCR ran. Profiled with immunoSEQ multiplex PCR; TCRdb holds only in-frame clones, not every one. The data show some 150,000 clones, around four fifths seen once. Study-wide results and limits: A later analysis found common viral pathogens apparently linked to several of the most significant clusters. As a later analysis showed, a missense DCLRE1C variant was linked to trimming of TCR beta V- and J-genes.

The count of this clone is one. Its antigen is unidentified. The V gene end was trimmed by 4 bases and the J gene end by 5 bases; junction bases not matched to a gene: 7. The CDR3 totals 14 residues. Germline loops: CDR1 SGHDT, CDR2 YYEEEE. The receptor's source is a man aged 50 or older in good health and CMV-seropositive. What was sequenced was PBMCs. The rearrangement links TRBV5-6 to TRBJ1-2; TRBD1 agrees at 8 bases. CDR3 coding DNA: TGTGCCAGCAGCCCGCGGACAGGGATTTATGGCTACACCTTC. As protein: CASSPRTGIYGYTF.